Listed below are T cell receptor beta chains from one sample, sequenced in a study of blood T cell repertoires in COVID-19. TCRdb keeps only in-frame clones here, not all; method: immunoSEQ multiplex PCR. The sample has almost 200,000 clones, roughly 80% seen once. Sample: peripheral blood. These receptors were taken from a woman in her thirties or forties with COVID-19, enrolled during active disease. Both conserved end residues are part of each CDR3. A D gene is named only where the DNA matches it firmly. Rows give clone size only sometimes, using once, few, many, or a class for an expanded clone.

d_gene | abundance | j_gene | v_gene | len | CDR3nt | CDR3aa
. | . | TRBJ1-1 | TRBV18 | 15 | TGTGCCAGCTCACGGGCCCCGTTACGAGACACTGAAGCTTTCTTT | CASSRAPLRDTEAFF
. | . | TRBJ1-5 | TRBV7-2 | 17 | TGTGCCAGCAGCTTAGCCCCCGTGGCGAGGGGCAATCAGCCCCAGCATTTT | CASSLAPVARGNQPQHF
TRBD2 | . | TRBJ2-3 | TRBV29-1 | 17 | TGCAGCTGCTTGGGGACTAGCGGGAGCCTTTACACAGATACGCAGTATTTT | CSCLGTSGSLYTDTQYF
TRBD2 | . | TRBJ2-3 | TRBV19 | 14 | TGTGCCAGTAGTACTCCGGGACTAGAGAATACGCAGTATTTT | CASSTPGLENTQYF
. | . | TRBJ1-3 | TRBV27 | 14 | TGTGCCAGCAGGCAGGGGATGGGTGGAAACACCATATATTTT | CASRQGMGGNTIYF
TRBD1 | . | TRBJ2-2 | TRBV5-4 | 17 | TGTGCCAGCAGCGCCCCCAACAGGGGATGGAACACCGGGGAGCTGTTTTTT | CASSAPNRGWNTGELFF
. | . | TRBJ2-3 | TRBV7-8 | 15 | TGTGCCAGCAGCTTTTCGGCAGGATGGGCAGATACGCAGTATTTT | CASSFSAGWADTQYF
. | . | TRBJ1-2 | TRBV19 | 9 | TGTGCCAGCGCGATCAGGTACACCTTC | CASAIRYTF
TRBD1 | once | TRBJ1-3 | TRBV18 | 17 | TGTGCCAGCTCACCTTCGGGACAGGGGTTCTCTGGAAACACCATATATTTT | CASSPSGQGFSGNTIYF
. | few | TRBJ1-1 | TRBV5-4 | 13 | TGTGCCAGCAGCTTGAGAGGGGGCACTGAAGCTTTCTTT | CASSLRGGTEAFF
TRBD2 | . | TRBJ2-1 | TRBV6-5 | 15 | TGTGCCAGCAGTTATCAGCGGGGGGGCCAAAATGAGCAGTTCTTC | CASSYQRGGQNEQFF
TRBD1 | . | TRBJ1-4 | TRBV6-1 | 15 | TGTGCCAGCAGTGATAACGGACAGGGGGCGGAAAAACTGTTTTTT | CASSDNGQGAEKLFF
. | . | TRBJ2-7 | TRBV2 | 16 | TGTGCCAGGGGCTTCGGGGTCGGAGGCGCCACCTACGAGCAGTACTTC | CARGFGVGGATYEQYF
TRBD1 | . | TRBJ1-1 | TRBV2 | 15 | TGTGCCAGCAGCCAAGGGGACAGGGGGAGGGGAAAAGCTTTCTTT | CASSQGDRGRGKAFF
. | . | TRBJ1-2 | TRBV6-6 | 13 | TGTGCCAGCAGTTACAATGTCATCTATGGCTACACCTTC | CASSYNVIYGYTF
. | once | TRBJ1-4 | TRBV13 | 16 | TGTGCCAGCAGCTTAAGAGTGACAGCGATGGGGGAAAAACTGTTTTTT | CASSLRVTAMGEKLFF
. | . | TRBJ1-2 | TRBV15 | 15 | TGTGCCACCAGCAGACCCCCCACAGGGTACTATGGCTACACCTTC | CATSRPPTGYYGYTF
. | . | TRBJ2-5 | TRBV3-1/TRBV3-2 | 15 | TGTGCCAGCAGCCAAGGGTCAGCTAAGAGGGAGACCCAGTACTTC | CASSQGSAKRETQYF
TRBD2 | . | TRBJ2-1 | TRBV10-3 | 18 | TGTGCCACCTCCGGGACTAGCGGGACAAGGAGCTCCTACAATGAGCAGTTCTTC | CATSGTSGTRSSYNEQFF
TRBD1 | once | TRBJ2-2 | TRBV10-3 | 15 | TGTGCCATCAGTGTTGGGACAGGGGAGGCCGGGGAGCTGTTTTTT | CAISVGTGEAGELFF
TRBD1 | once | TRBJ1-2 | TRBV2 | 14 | TGTGCCAGCAGTGAACGGACAGGGCCCTATGGCTACACCTTC | CASSERTGPYGYTF
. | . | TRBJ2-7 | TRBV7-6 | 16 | TGTGCCAGCAGCTTAGCGTTACAGGGTAGAGGTGGCGAGCAGTACTTC | CASSLALQGRGGEQYF
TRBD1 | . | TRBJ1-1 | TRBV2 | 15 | TGTGCCAGCAGGAACCGGGACAGGGGAAGGGGTTCGGCTTTCTTT | CASRNRDRGRGSAFF
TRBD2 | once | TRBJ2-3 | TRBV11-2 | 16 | TGTGCCAGCAGCTTTGGGGCGGGAGCCAGCACAGATACGCAGTATTTT | CASSFGAGASTDTQYF
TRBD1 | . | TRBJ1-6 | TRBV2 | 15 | TGTGCCAGCAGCCCGAGGACAGGGAATAATTCACCCCTCCACTTT | CASSPRTGNNSPLHF
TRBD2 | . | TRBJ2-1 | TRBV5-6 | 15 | TGTGCCAGCAGCCCCGGACTAGCGGGATTGAATGAGCAGTTCTTC | CASSPGLAGLNEQFF
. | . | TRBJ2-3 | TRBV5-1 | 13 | TGCGCCAGCTCCCGGAGGTCCACAGATACGCAGTATTTT | CASSRRSTDTQYF
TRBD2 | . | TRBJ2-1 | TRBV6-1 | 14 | TGTGCCAGCAGTGAACTGGGAGGGCCCGTTGAGCAGTTCTTC | CASSELGGPVEQFF
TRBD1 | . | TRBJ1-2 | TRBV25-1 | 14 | TGTGCCAGCAGATCTGACAGGGGTGCTTATGGCTACACCTTC | CASRSDRGAYGYTF
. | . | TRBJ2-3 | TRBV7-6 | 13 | TGTGCCAGCAGCTCCCCTAGCACAGATACGCAGTATTTT | CASSSPSTDTQYF
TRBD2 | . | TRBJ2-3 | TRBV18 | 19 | TGTGCCAGCTCACCACCCTTCGCGGGCGCTAGCGGAAGCACAGATACGCAGTATTTT | CASSPPFAGASGSTDTQYF
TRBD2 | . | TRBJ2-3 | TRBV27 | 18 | TGTGCCAGCAGTTTACTAGCGGGAGGGCCCACTAGCACAGATACGCAGTATTTT | CASSLLAGGPTSTDTQYF
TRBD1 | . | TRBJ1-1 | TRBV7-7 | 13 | TGTGCCAGCAGCTCGGACAGGGCCACTGAAGCTTTCTTT | CASSSDRATEAFF
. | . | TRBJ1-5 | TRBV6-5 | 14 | TGTGCCAGCAGTTACTCGTCAGGGATCCAGCCCCAGCATTTT | CASSYSSGIQPQHF
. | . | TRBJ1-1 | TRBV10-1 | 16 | TGCGCCAGCAGTGAATCGGACGGGGGTAAGAACACTGAAGCTTTCTTT | CASSESDGGKNTEAFF
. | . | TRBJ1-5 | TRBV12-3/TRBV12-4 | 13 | TGTGCCAGCAGTTCGGAAGCGTTTCAGCCCCAGCATTTT | CASSSEAFQPQHF
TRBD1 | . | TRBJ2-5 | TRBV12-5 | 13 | TGTGCTAGTGGGACAGGGGGCATGGAGACCCAGTACTTC | CASGTGGMETQYF
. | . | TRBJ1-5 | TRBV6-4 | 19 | TGTGCCAGCAGTGACCCCTGGGGGCCCGGAGCGATATGCAATCAGCCCCAGCATTTT | CASSDPWGPGAICNQPQHF
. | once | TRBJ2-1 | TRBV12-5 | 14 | TGTGCTACCTCACGGGGTCAGGCCTACAATGAGCAGTTCTTC | CATSRGQAYNEQFF
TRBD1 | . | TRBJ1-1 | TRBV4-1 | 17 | TGCGCCAGCAGCCACCTACCGGGACAGGGGGGGAACACTGAAGCTTTCTTT | CASSHLPGQGGNTEAFF
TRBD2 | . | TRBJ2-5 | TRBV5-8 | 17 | TGTGCCAGCAGCTTGGAGGGTCTAGCGGGGCGACAAGAGACCCAGTACTTC | CASSLEGLAGRQETQYF
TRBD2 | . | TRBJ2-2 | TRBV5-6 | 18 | TGTGCCAGCAGCTTTAAGGCCAGCGGGGGGCTTTACACCGGGGAGCTGTTTTTT | CASSFKASGGLYTGELFF
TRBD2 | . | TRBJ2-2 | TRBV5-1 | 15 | TGCGCCAGCAGCTTGGGGACTAGTACTAGCAGGGAGCTGTTTTTT | CASSLGTSTSRELFF
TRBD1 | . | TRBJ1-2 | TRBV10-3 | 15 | TGTGCCATCAGTTTAAGTCGGGACAGCACGTATGGCTACACCTTC | CAISLSRDSTYGYTF
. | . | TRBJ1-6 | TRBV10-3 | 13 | TGTGCCATAGCCGGGAATTCTAATTCACCCCTCCACTTT | CAIAGNSNSPLHF
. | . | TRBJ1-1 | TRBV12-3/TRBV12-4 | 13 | TGTGCCAGCAGTTTGGGAGGACTAACTGAAGCTTTCTTT | CASSLGGLTEAFF
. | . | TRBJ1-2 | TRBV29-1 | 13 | TGCAGCGTTGAAGATGGGAGGGCTGCAGGCTACACCTTC | CSVEDGRAAGYTF
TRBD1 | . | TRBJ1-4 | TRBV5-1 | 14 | TGCGCCAGCAGCCAGGTACAGGGGAATGAAAAACTGTTTTTT | CASSQVQGNEKLFF
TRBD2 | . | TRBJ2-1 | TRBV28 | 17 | TGTGCCAGCAGTTTCCGGGGGGGCGGCCAGTCCTACAATGAGCAGTTCTTC | CASSFRGGGQSYNEQFF
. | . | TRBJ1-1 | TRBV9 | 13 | TGTGCCAGCAGCCCCCCGGGGGGCACTGAAGCTTTCTTT | CASSPPGGTEAFF
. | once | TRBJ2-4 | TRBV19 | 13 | TGTGCCAGTAGAAGGGGGAGCAAAAACATTCAGTACTTC | CASRRGSKNIQYF
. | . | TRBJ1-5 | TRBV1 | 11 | TGCACCAGCAGCCAGGCACGGCCCCAGCATTTT | CTSSQARPQHF
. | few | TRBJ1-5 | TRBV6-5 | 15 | TGTGCCAGCGGCCTGGACAGTAGAAGCAATCAGCCCCAGCATTTT | CASGLDSRSNQPQHF
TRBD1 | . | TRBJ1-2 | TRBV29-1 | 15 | TGCAGCTCTTGGGAATTAACAGGGGAGTACTATGGCTACACCTTC | CSSWELTGEYYGYTF